The rows below give T cell receptor beta chains drawn from one sample of a study of CD8+ T cells in alopecia areata. Here immunoSEQ multiplex PCR was the method, and the copy in TCRdb shows in-frame clones only, minus some. The top ten hold 10% to 12% of the sample, which has some 170,000 clones, just over 65% seen once. The source material was CD8+ T cells sorted from blood, sampled at week 0. These receptors all come from a human donor with alopecia areata. Each CDR3 is given with its conserved first and last residue. D genes are given only for firm matches. The size of a clone is reported for some rows only, either as once, few or many, or as a class for expanded clones.

J gene | clone size | D gene | V gene | CDR3 protein
TRBJ1-4 | . | . | TRBV19 | CASSRTDRNEKLFF
TRBJ1-1 | . | . | TRBV13 | CASSLDNTEAFF
TRBJ2-7 | . | . | TRBV5-1 | CASSQTGSYEQYF
TRBJ2-5 | once | TRBD1 | TRBV5-1 | CASSLAGQGLETQYF
TRBJ2-1 | few | TRBD1 | TRBV27 | CASSLPGQGINEQFF
TRBJ2-3 | . | TRBD1 | TRBV29-1 | CSVVGTGTDTQYF
TRBJ2-3 | . | TRBD2 | TRBV29-1 | CSVDGRGAREADTQYF
TRBJ2-7 | . | . | TRBV7-9 | CASSSPDRTYEQYF
TRBJ1-1 | . | . | TRBV5-6 | CASSLGISTEAFF
TRBJ2-5 | . | TRBD2 | TRBV7-2 | CASSSRLARETQYF
TRBJ2-1 | . | TRBD1 | TRBV11-2 | CASSLVIGQGEFF